What follows describes a single TCR beta chain. The antigen is not known. These data originate in a study of blood T cells in healthy people across ages. Study-wide results and caveats: Diversity was estimated from one million T cells, and these estimates were considered underestimates. What prevented conclusive comparison of naive and antigen-experienced cells was that PBMCs were unsorted. TCR beta diversity was tightly associated with the proportion of naive T cells.

Primed by a sample-barcoded 5' primer and a J-beta primer mix, a second PCR proceeded for roughly 6 to 12 cycles. TCRdb reprocessed the 5' RACE reads with MiXCR, giving one entry per CDR3 protein. The sample carries approximately 1,700,000 distinct CDR3 sequences, around 42% recorded once. The CDR3 runs to 13 residues. From germline, CDR1 is MNHEY and CDR2 SVGAGI. V was pared by 4 bases and J by 7 bases, with 8 bases between. The chain is built from TRBV6-5 and TRBJ1-6; D is unresolved. Sequenced input: blood. The receptor comes from a human donor in good health. CDR3 in DNA: TGTGCCAGCAGTTGGTCCACAAATTCACCCCTCCACTTT. It codes for CASSWSTNSPLHF.